This T cell receptor (beta chain) appears in the sequencing data of a study of vaccination and CD4 T cells after COVID-19. One entry per CDR3 protein results from TCRdb running MiXCR on the PCR reads. The sample shows about 40,000 distinct CDR3 sequences, more than 30% of them seen only once. CDR3 size: 14 residues. Per the germline V gene, CDR1 is DFQATT and CDR2 is SNEGSKA (reference sequence). V shed 0 bases, J shed 3 bases, and the junction held 5 bases outside the gene matches. The time point here: late sampling 161 to 241 days after vaccination in a few convalescent patients. V gene TRBV20-1 combines with J gene TRBJ2-7; 7 nucleotides align to TRBD1. Sequencing was performed on CD4+ T cells from blood, taken about 7 months after SARS-CoV-2 vaccination. This TCR derives from a human donor who had recovered from COVID-19. CDR3 nucleotides: TGCAGTGCTAGAGATACGAGGGGGCGCTACGAGCAGTACTTC. This codes for CSARDTRGRYEQYF.